Shown below are 18 T cell receptor beta chains from a single sample sequenced in a study of blood T cell repertoires in COVID-19. Assay used: immunoSEQ multiplex PCR; TCRdb lists only in-frame clones, some missing. The sample includes 250,000 to 350,000 clones, 88% seen only once; the top ten take 4%. The sequencing sample was made of peripheral blood. These TCRs come from a woman in her forties or fifties with active or convalescent COVID-19.

This clone showed up just a few times. The rearrangement joins TRBV30 to TRBJ1-6; 11 bases are shared with TRBD1. The CDR3 consists of 16 residues. CDR1 GTSNPN and CDR2 SVGIG come from the germline V gene (reference sequence). Trimming removed 0 bases from V and 14 bases from J; junction bases left unmatched: 12. The CDR3 reads CAWSVTGTGGPGTLHF. The CDR3 DNA follows: TGTGCCTGGAGTGTGACCGGGACAGGGGGACCCGGGACCCTCCACTTT.

The V and J genes are TRBV30 and TRBJ2-7; 11 positions match TRBD2. Germline values: CDR1 GTSNPN, CDR2 SVGIG (reference sequence). This CDR3 is built from 18 residues. V dropped 3 bases and J dropped 3; count of bases not matched to a gene: 16. CDR3 protein: CAWSASGGSWGKVYEQYF. CDR3 nucleotides: TGTGCCTGGAGCGCTAGCGGGGGGTCTTGGGGGAAAGTCTACGAGCAGTACTTC. The complete variable domain, with remaining parts taken from reference TRBV30 and TRBJ2-7, reads SQTIHQWPATLVQPVGSPLSLECTVEGTSNPNLYWYRQAAGRGLQLLFYSVGIGQISSEVPQNLSASRPQDRQFILSSKKLLLSDSGFYLCAWSASGGSWGKVYEQYFGPGTRLTVT.

The J gene is TRBJ2-4, the V gene TRBV30; 9 bases are shared with TRBD1. The CDR3 is 13 residues long. From germline, CDR1 is GTSNPN and CDR2 SVGIG (reference sequence). J gave up 7 bases and V 5 bases, and 6 bases lay outside the gene matches. The CDR3: CAWSGQGTNIQYF. The CDR3 region has the DNA TGTGCCTGGTCGGGACAGGGTACGAACATTCAGTACTTC.

The V call is TRBV19, the J call TRBJ2-7, with 8 bases that match TRBD1. The CDR3 length is 13 residues. Germline V gene data show CDR1 as LNHDA and CDR2 as SQIVND (reference sequence). V lost 3 bases to trimming and J lost 6 bases; unmatched junction nucleotides: 4. CDR3 nucleotide sequence: TGTGCCAGTAGTATTGACAGGGGAGGCGAGCAGTACTTC. Translating gives CASSIDRGGEQYF.

This chain links TRBV18 with TRBJ1-2; D unclear. Trimming took 1 base from V and 3 from J, leaving 9 bases between them. The CDR3 length is 14 residues. The germline gives CDR1 KGHSH, CDR2 LQKENI. CDR3 region: CASSPQSSDYGYTF. The CDR3 DNA reads as TGTGCCAGCTCACCACAATCCTCAGACTATGGCTACACCTTC.

V and J are TRBV6-2 or TRBV6-3 and TRBJ1-3, with D unresolved. Germline V gives CDR1 MNHEY, CDR2 SVGEGT. CDR3 size: 14 residues. V gave up 0 bases and J gave up 1 base, with 4 bases separating them. The chain's CDR3 is CASSYSSSGNTIYF. In DNA, the CDR3 is TGTGCCAGCAGTTACTCGTCATCTGGAAACACCATATATTTT.

J is TRBJ1-6 and V is TRBV2, with D tentatively TRBD1 (6 bases). The V and J ends lost 3 bases and 7 bases respectively, with 16 bases between them. This CDR3 has 16 residues. Germline loops: CDR1 SNHLY, CDR2 FYNNEI. CDR3 DNA: TGTGCCAGCAGTGATCTTGGAGGACAGAAGAATTCACCCCTCCACTTT. The encoded protein is CASSDLGGQKNSPLHF.

The V call is TRBV5-1, the J call TRBJ1-2, with D tentatively TRBD1 (6 bases). Trimming cost V 0 bases and J 4 bases, with 16 bases left between them. Looked up from germline, CDR1 is SGHRS and CDR2 is YFSETQ. This CDR3 region has 16 residues. The chain's CDR3 is CASSLGSGDRGYGYTF. The DNA for the CDR3 is TGCGCCAGCAGCTTGGGATCAGGGGATCGCGGCTATGGCTACACCTTC. Full variable domain (missing parts from reference TRBV5-1 and TRBJ1-2): KAGVTQTPRYLIKTRGQQVTLSCSPISGHRSVSWYQQTPGQGLQFLFEYFSETQRNKGNFPGRFSGRQFSNSRSEMNVSTLELGDSALYLCASSLGSGDRGYGYTFGSGTRLTVV.

The chain links TRBV23-1 to TRBJ2-1; 8 nucleotides match TRBD2. TRBV23-1 is treated as an ORF (open reading frame) with a function not yet certain. V lost 0 bases, J lost 8 bases, and 15 bases stayed unmatched. The CDR3 spans 18 residues. The CDR3 bases are TGCGCCAGCAGTCAATCGTGCCCGGTGAGCGGGAGTAGCGATGAGCAGTTCTTC. Protein: CASSQSCPVSGSSDEQFF.

The chain links TRBV4-2 to TRBJ1-6; no definite D call. The CDR3 totals 17 residues. CDR1 and CDR2 from the germline V gene are LGHNA and YNFKEQ. V lost 1 base and J lost 0, with 10 bases in between. CDR3 in DNA: TGTGCCAGCAGCCAAGCAAGCCGGAGCTCCTATAATTCACCCCTCCACTTT. Translated, it gives CASSQASRSSYNSPLHF.

This clone was found once. The chain combines TRBV28 with TRBJ1-1, with D possibly being TRBD1 (5 bases). The CDR3 sequence is 14 residues long. Trimming removed 3 bases from V and 2 bases from J, with 10 bases in between. CDR1 and CDR2 (germline): MDHEN, SYDVKM. This CDR3 is CASSLTVSNTEAFF. For the CDR3, the DNA is TGTGCCAGCAGTTTGACAGTGAGTAACACTGAAGCTTTCTTT.

This chain uses TRBV7-2 with TRBJ2-1; 13 nucleotides agree with TRBD2. The CDR3 sequence is 15 residues long. Germline V gene lookup returns CDR1 SGHTA and CDR2 FQGNSA. The V gene end was trimmed by 6 bases and the J gene end by 7 bases; junction bases not matched to a gene: 6. The CDR3 spells CASRPTSGRPNEQFF. DNA for the CDR3: TGTGCCAGCAGACCGACTAGCGGGAGGCCTAATGAGCAGTTCTTC.

V usage is TRBV11-2 and J usage is TRBJ2-7; tentative D call: TRBD1 (6 bases). This CDR3 contains 15 residues. The V and J ends lost 5 bases and 0 bases respectively, with 14 bases between them. Germline V gene lookup returns CDR1 SGHAT and CDR2 FQNNGV. The chain's CDR3 is CASSASGERSYEQYF. CDR3 DNA sequence: TGTGCCAGCAGCGCCTCAGGGGAGCGCTCCTACGAGCAGTACTTC.

This chain uses TRBV6-5 with TRBJ1-5; D gene uncertain. CDR1 is MNHEY, CDR2 SVGAGI, per germline. Trimming pared 5 bases from V and 4 bases from J, leaving 9 bases between. This CDR3 is 13 amino acids long. The CDR3 DNA sequence: TGTGCCAGCAGTCCCGATCAGAATCAGCCCCAGCATTTT. Amino acids: CASSPDQNQPQHF.

J is TRBJ1-6 and V is TRBV9; D call uncertain. Trimming cost V 1 base and J 9 bases, with 20 bases left between them. The germline V gene encodes CDR1 SGDLS and CDR2 YYNGEE. The CDR3 has 17 residues. The CDR3 nucleotides are TGTGCCAGCAGCGTACCCACCACCCATTGGGCGAGTTCACCCCTCCACTTT. Translation gives CASSVPTTHWASSPLHF.

The chain joins TRBV28 to TRBJ2-7; D possibly corresponds to TRBD1 (5 bases). The V end lost 3 bases, the J end lost 10 bases, and 10 bases lay between the germline ends. The CDR3 extends over 11 amino acids. Germline V gene data show CDR1 as MDHEN and CDR2 as SYDVKM. CDR3 loop: CASSLTDIQYF. The CDR3 DNA is TGTGCCAGCAGTTTGACGGACATCCAGTACTTC.

The CDR3 coding sequence is TGTGCCAGCAGCTGGAGGCTAGAGGCTTTCTTT. Translating gives CASSWRLEAFF. The rearrangement uses TRBV7-9 and TRBJ1-1; D is undetermined. The CDR3 has 11 residues. Germline V CDR1 and CDR2: SEHNR, FQNEAQ (reference sequence). V lost 4 bases and J 11 bases, leaving 11 bases between the germline ends.

The chain recombines TRBV7-3 with TRBJ2-2; 12 nucleotides match TRBD2. The V gene end was trimmed by 5 bases and the J gene end by 3 bases; junction bases not matched to a gene: 7. The germline V gene encodes CDR1 SGHTA and CDR2 FQGTGA. The CDR3 spans 17 residues. The CDR3 is CASSPRTSGVYTGELFF. The DNA for the CDR3 is TGTGCCAGCAGCCCAAGGACTAGCGGGGTTTACACCGGGGAGCTGTTTTTT.